Detailed here is one T cell receptor beta chain. The sample originates from a study of OX40 agonist ivuxolimab in advanced cancers. This table comes from immunoSEQ multiplex PCR, and its TCRdb copy is limited to in-frame clones, with some not included. The sample consists of tens of thousands of clones, around 86% of them appearing once. From germline, CDR1 is MGHDK and CDR2 SYGVNS. Trimming took off 3 bases at V and 10 bases at J, with 13 bases between the two ends. CDR3 length: 13 amino acids. This chain uses TRBV25-1 with TRBJ2-1, with D possibly being TRBD2 (6 bases). The sequenced sample was CD4+ or CD8+ T cells sorted from blood, obtained in a trial of the OX40 agonist ivuxolimab. This clonotype originated in an adult with an advanced solid tumor such as melanoma, head and neck, liver or kidney cancer. For the CDR3, the DNA is TGTGCCAGCAGTGATGGGGGAGGCAGGGAGCAGTTCTTC. This codes for CASSDGGGREQFF.